These T cell receptor beta chains were read from a single sample in a study of T cell changes during pregnancy in multiple sclerosis. Assay used: immunoSEQ multiplex PCR; TCRdb lists only in-frame clones, some missing. The table includes about 69,000 clones, around 90% detected once. Here the sequenced sample was peripheral blood, taken in the third trimester of pregnancy. The receptors stem from a female donor with multiple sclerosis, enrolled in a pregnancy study. Both conserved end residues are part of each CDR3. The order of the fields is V gene, J gene, CDR3 length, CDR3 protein.

>TRBV7-9|TRBJ1-4|15
CASSTQTGAFEKLFF
>TRBV7-9|TRBJ2-3|15
CASSLGDRSTDTQYF
>TRBV5-1|TRBJ2-6|19
CASSLVWRAASSGANVLTF
>TRBV6-5|TRBJ1-1|13
CASSWSGNTEAFF
>TRBV7-8|TRBJ1-3|16
CASSFRWSGSGNTIYF
>TRBV6-4|TRBJ2-1|16
CASSDSTSGEINEQFF
>TRBV5-1|TRBJ2-6|14
CASSFQIGANVLTF
>TRBV18|TRBJ1-2|16
CASSPPGQAGGYGYTF
>TRBV4-2|TRBJ2-5|15
CASSQDRGGQETQYF
>TRBV6-5|TRBJ2-7|13
CASSQVRGREQYF
>TRBV4-1|TRBJ2-7|15
CASSPGRGRSSEQYF
>TRBV7-3|TRBJ1-2|13
CASSPGVPYGYTF
>TRBV7-9|TRBJ1-2|14
CASSSIGQGRGYTF
>TRBV19|TRBJ1-2|13
CASRTAGLYGYTF
>TRBV19|TRBJ1-5|15
CAISQGADSNQPQHF
>TRBV10-2|TRBJ1-1|12
CASRRGGTEAFF
>TRBV5-6|TRBJ1-1|13
CASSLNRGPEAFF
>TRBV30|TRBJ1-1|13
CAWGPRGRGEAFF
>TRBV4-3|TRBJ2-7|13
CASSVLTGKEQYF
>TRBV27|TRBJ1-6|15
CASSWDRADNSPLHF
>TRBV7-3|TRBJ1-5|13
CASSLQGDQPQHF
>TRBV2|TRBJ1-1|15
CASTGTGGANTEAFF
>TRBV20-1|TRBJ2-3|11
CSPSDRPFTNF
>TRBV4-1|TRBJ1-4|16
CASSLLRGQGNEKLFF
>TRBV30|TRBJ1-2|14
CAWSRGAGDYGYTF
>TRBV29-1|TRBJ1-1|15
CSVEGQGDDSTEAFF
>TRBV10-1|TRBJ2-1|13
CASVRVLGNEQFF
>TRBV6-1|TRBJ2-7|16
CASSEGTGGGPYEQYF
>TRBV11-2|TRBJ2-2|15
CASRYTGGNTGELFF
>TRBV5-4|TRBJ2-5|14
CASSFGQGQETQYF
>TRBV30|TRBJ2-7|14
CAWSLSGGVPGQYF
>TRBV7-3|TRBJ2-2|14
CASSPITGPGELFF
>TRBV9|TRBJ2-1|15
CASSVVGTRTHEQFF
>TRBV13|TRBJ2-7|14
CASSLRAGRYEQYF
>TRBV2|TRBJ2-7|12
CASSVGAGEQYF
>TRBV7-9|TRBJ1-3|17
CASSPWGRLSPGNTIYF
>TRBV7-8|TRBJ1-2|17
CASSRTGGESANYGYTF
>TRBV4-3|TRBJ2-1|19
CASSQEPTGLAGSYNEQFF
>TRBV9|TRBJ2-7|15
CASSVGGGQAYEQYF
>TRBV10-2|TRBJ2-3|15
CASSLDRGASDTQYF
>TRBV2|TRBJ2-5|13
CASSGTSGVSQYF
>TRBV30|TRBJ1-2|12
CAHQPTGNGYTF
>TRBV19|TRBJ1-2|12
CASRGRDYGYTF
>TRBV5-1|TRBJ1-1|14
CASSLEPGVTEAFF
>TRBV2|TRBJ1-3|13
CASRSTGRNTIYF
>TRBV4-1|TRBJ1-1|14
CASSQGWGGTEAFF
>TRBV6-1|TRBJ1-6|15
CASSESLGQNSPLHF
>TRBV7-3|TRBJ2-1|15
CASSPRITYNNEQFF
>TRBV18|TRBJ2-3|17
CASSLRTSGSSPDTQYF